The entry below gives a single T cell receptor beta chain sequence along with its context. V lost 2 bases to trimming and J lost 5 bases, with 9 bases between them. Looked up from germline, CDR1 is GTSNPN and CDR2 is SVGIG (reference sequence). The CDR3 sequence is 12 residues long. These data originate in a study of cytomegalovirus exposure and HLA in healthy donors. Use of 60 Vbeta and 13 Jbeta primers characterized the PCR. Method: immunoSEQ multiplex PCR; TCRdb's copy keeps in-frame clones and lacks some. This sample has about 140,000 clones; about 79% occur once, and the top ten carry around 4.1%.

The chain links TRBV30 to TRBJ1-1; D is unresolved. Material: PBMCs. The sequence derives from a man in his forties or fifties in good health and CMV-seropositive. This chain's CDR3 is CAWSSGKTEAFF. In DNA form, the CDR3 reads TGTGCCTGGAGTTCAGGAAAAACTGAAGCTTTCTTT.